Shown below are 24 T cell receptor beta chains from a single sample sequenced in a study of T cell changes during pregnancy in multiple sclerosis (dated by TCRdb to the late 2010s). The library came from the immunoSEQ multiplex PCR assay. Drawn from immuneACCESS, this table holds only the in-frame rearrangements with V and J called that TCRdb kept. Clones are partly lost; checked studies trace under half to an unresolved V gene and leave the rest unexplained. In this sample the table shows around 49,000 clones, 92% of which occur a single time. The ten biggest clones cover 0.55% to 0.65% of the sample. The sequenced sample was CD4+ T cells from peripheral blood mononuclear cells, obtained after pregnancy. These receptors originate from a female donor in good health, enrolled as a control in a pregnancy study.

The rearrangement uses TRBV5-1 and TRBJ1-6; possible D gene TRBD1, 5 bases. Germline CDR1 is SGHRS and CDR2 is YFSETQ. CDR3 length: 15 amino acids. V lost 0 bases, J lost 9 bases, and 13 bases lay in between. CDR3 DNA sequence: TGCGCCAGCAGCTTGGGGCCCAGGGTTGCTTCACCCCTCCACTTT. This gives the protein CASSLGPRVASPLHF. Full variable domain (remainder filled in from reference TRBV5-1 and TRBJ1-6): KAGVTQTPRYLIKTRGQQVTLSCSPISGHRSVSWYQQTPGQGLQFLFEYFSETQRNKGNFPGRFSGRQFSNSRSEMNVSTLELGDSALYLCASSLGPRVASPLHFGNGTRLTVT.

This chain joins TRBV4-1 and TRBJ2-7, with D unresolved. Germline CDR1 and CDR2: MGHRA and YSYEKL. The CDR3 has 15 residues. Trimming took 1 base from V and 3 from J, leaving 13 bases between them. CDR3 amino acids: CASSQGATHNYEQYF. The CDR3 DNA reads TGCGCCAGCAGCCAAGGGGCCACTCATAACTACGAGCAGTACTTC.

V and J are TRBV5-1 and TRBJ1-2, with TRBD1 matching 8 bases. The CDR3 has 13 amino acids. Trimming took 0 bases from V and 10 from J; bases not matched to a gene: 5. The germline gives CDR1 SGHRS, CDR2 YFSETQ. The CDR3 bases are TGCGCCAGCAGCTTGGGACAGGGGACCCACTACACCTTC. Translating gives CASSLGQGTHYTF.

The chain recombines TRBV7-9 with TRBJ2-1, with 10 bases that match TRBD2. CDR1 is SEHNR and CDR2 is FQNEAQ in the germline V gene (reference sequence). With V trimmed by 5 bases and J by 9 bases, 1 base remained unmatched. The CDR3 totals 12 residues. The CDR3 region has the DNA TGTGCCAGCAGCCGGACTAGCGGTGAGCAGTTCTTC. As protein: CASSRTSGEQFF.

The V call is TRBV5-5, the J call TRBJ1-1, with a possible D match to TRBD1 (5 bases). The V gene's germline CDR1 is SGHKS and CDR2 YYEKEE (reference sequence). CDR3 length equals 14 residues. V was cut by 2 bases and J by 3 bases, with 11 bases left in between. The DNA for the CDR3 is TGTGCCAGCAGCTTCGCCAGGGTCTACACTGAAGCTTTCTTT. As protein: CASSFARVYTEAFF.

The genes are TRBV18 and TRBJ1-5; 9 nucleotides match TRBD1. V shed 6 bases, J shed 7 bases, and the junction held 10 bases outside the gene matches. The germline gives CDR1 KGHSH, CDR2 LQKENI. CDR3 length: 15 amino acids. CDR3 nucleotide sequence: TGTGCCAGCTCCCCGAGGGGACAGGGCGCACAGCCCCAGCATTTT. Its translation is CASSPRGQGAQPQHF.

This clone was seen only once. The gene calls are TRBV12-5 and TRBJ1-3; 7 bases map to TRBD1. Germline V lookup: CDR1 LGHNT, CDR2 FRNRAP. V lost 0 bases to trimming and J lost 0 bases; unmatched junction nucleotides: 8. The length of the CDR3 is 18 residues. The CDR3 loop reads CASGLVPGDSRSGNTIYF. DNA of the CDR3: TGTGCTAGTGGTTTGGTACCGGGGGACAGTCGCTCTGGAAACACCATATATTTT. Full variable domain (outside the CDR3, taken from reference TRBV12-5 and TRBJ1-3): DARVTQTPRHKVTEMGQEVTMRCQPILGHNTVFWYRQTMMQGLELLAYFRNRAPLDDSGMPKDRFSAEMPDATLATLKIQPSEPRDSAVYFCASGLVPGDSRSGNTIYFGEGSWLTVV.

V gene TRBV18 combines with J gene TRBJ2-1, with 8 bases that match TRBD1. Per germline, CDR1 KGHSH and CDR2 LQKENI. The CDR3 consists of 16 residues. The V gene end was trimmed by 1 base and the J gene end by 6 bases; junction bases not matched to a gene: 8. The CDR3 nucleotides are TGTGCCAGCTCACCACAGCAGGGGGCGAACGGCAATGAGCAGTTCTTC. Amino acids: CASSPQQGANGNEQFF.

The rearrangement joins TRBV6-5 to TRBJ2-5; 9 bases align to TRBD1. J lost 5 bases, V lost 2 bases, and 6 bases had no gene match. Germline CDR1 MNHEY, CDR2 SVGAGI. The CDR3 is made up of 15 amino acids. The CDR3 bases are TGTGCCAGCAGTTACACGGGACAGGGACTGGAGACCCAGTACTTC. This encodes CASSYTGQGLETQYF.

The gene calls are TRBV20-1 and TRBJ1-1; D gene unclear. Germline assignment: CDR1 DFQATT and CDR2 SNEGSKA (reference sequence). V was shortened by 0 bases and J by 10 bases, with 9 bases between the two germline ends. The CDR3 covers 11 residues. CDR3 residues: CSARETIGAFF. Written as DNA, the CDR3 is TGCAGTGCTAGAGAAACTATTGGAGCTTTCTTT.

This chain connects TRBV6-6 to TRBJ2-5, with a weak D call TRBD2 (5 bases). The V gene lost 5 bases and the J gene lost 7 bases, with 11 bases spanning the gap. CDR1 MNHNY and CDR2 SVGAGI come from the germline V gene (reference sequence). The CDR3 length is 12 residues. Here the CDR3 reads CASSTNEGTQYF. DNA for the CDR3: TGTGCCAGCAGTACAAACGAGGGGACCCAGTACTTC.

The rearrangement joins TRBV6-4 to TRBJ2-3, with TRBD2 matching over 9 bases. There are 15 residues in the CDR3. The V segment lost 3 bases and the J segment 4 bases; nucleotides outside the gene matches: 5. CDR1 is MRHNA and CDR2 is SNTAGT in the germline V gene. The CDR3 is CASSEMSGRSDTQYF. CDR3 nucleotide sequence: TGTGCCAGCAGTGAAATGAGCGGGAGGTCAGATACGCAGTATTTT.

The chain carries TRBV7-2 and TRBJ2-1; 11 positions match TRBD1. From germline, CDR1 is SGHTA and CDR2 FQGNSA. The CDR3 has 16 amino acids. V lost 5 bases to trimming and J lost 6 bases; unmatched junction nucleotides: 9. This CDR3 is CASSKPGQGVGNEQFF. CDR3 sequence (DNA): TGTGCCAGCAGCAAGCCGGGACAGGGGGTTGGCAATGAGCAGTTCTTC. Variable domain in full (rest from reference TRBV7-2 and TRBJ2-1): GAGVSQSPSNKVTEKGKDVELRCDPISGHTALYWYRQSLGQGLEFLIYFQGNSAPDKSGLPSDRFSAERTGGSVSTLTIQRTQQEDSAVYLCASSKPGQGVGNEQFFGPGTRLTVL.

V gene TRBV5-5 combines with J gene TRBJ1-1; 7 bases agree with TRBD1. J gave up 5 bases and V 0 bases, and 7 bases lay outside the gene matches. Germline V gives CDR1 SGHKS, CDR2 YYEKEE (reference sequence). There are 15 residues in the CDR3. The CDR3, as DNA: TGTGCCAGCAGCTTGGAGCAGGGGGTTTGGACTGAAGCTTTCTTT. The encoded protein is CASSLEQGVWTEAFF.

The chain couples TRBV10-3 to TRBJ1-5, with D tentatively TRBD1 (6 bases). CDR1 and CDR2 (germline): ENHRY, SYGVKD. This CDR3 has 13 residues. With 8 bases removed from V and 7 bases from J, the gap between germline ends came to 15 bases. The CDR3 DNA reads TGTGCCATCCGGGGAGGGGGAGGGCAGCCCCAGCATTTT. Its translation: CAIRGGGGQPQHF.

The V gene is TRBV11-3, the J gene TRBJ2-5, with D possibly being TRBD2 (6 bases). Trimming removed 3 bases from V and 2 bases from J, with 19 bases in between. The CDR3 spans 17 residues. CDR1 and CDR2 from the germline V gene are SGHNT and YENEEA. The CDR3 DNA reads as TGTGCCAGCAGCTTGGCCAGGTGGGGGGTGAATCAAGAGACCCAGTACTTC. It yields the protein CASSLARWGVNQETQYF.

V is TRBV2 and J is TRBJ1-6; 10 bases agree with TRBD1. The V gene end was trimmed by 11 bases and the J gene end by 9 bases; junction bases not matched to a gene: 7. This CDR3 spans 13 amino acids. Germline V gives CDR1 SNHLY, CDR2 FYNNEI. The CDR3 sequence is CAGRDRGTSPLHF. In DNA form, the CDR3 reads TGTGCCGGGAGGGACAGGGGTACTTCACCCCTCCACTTT. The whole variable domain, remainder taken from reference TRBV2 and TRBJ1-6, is EPEVTQTPSHQVTQMGQEVILRCVPISNHLYFYWYRQILGQKVEFLVSFYNNEISEKSEIFDDQFSVERPDGSNFTLKIRSTKLEDSAMYFCAGRDRGTSPLHFGNGTRLTVT.

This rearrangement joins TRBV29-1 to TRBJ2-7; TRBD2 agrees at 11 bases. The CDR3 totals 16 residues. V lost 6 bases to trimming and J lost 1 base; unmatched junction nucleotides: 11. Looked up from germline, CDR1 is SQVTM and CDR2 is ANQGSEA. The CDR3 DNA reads TGCAGCGTGGGGGGAATAGCGGGGGGGACTTCCTACGAGCAGTACTTC. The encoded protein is CSVGGIAGGTSYEQYF.

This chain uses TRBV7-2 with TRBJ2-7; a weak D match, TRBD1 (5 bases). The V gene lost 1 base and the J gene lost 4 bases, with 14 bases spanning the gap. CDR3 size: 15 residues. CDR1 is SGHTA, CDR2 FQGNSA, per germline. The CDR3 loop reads CASSLDGWGPYEQYF. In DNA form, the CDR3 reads TGTGCCAGCAGCTTAGACGGGTGGGGCCCGTACGAGCAGTACTTC.

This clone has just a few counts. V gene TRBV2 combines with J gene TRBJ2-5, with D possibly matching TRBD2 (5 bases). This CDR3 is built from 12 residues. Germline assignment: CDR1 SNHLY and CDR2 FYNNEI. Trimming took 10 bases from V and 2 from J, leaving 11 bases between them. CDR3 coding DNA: TGTGCCACCCCCCGGACTCAAGAGACCCAGTACTTC. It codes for CATPRTQETQYF. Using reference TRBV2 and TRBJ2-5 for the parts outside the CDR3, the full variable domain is EPEVTQTPSHQVTQMGQEVILRCVPISNHLYFYWYRQILGQKVEFLVSFYNNEISEKSEIFDDQFSVERPDGSNFTLKIRSTKLEDSAMYFCATPRTQETQYFGPGTRLLVL.

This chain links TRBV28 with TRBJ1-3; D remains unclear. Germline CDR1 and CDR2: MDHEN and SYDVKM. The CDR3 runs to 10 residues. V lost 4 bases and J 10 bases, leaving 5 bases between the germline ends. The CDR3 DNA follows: TGTGCCAGCAGTTACGGGACCATATATTTT. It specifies CASSYGTIYF. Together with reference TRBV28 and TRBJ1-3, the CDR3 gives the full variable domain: DVKVTQSSRYLVKRTGEKVFLECVQDMDHENMFWYRQDPGLGLRLIYFSYDVKMKEKGDIPEGYSVSREKKERFSLILESASTNQTSMYLCASSYGTIYFGEGSWLTVV.

The CDR3 coding sequence is TGTGCCAGCTCGGGGACAGGGAGAGCTTTCTTT. Translation gives CASSGTGRAFF. This rearrangement joins TRBV18 to TRBJ1-1; 9 bases fit TRBD1. CDR1 and CDR2 from the germline V gene are KGHSH and LQKENI. V shed 6 bases, J shed 10 bases, and the junction held 3 bases outside the gene matches. This CDR3 has 11 residues. The full variable domain, its missing parts supplied by reference TRBV18 and TRBJ1-1, is NAGVMQNPRHLVRRRGQEARLRCSPMKGHSHVYWYRQLPEEGLKFMVYLQKENIIDESGMPKERFSAEFPKEGPSILRIQQVVRGDSAAYFCASSGTGRAFFGQGTRLTVV.

DNA for the CDR3: TGCAGCGTTGATCAGACAGGGGTGGGGGTTAACACTGAAGCTTTCTTT. This sequence encodes CSVDQTGVGVNTEAFF. The rearrangement links TRBV29-1 to TRBJ1-1, with 8 bases identical to TRBD1. The CDR3 is 16 amino acids. The V segment lost 3 bases and the J segment 2 bases; nucleotides outside the gene matches: 11. CDR1 and CDR2 (germline): SQVTM, ANQGSEA.

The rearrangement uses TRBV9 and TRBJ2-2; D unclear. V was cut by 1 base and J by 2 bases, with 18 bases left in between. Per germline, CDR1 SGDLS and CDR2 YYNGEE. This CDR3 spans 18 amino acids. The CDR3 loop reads CASSVNLRRPENTGELFF. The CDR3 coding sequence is TGTGCCAGCAGCGTAAATCTACGGAGACCCGAAAACACCGGGGAGCTGTTTTTT. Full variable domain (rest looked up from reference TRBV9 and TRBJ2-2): DSGVTQTPKHLITATGQRVTLRCSPRSGDLSVYWYQQSLDQGLQFLIQYYNGEERAKGNILERFSAQQFPDLHSELNLSSLELGDSALYFCASSVNLRRPENTGELFFGEGSRLTVL.